This TCR beta chain was identified during a study of T-cell reconstitution after alpha-beta-depleted transplantation in children. The CDR3 extends over 15 amino acids. The germline V and J ends were trimmed by 2 bases and 1 base, with 11 bases remaining between them. The germline gives CDR1 MNHEY, CDR2 SMNVEV (reference sequence). Library preparation (for TCRbeta) was performed with unique molecular identifiers. One entry per CDR3 protein, called by TCRdb with MiXCR from the PCR reads. Among about 610,000 distinct CDR3 sequences listed, 8% to 11% were seen once. The sample was PBMCs from the stem cell graft donor, taken from the stem cell graft. The genes are TRBV27 and TRBJ2-5; D perhaps matches TRBD2 (6 bases). The sequence was obtained from a human donor who donated a stem cell graft to a child with acute myeloid leukemia. CDR3 in DNA: TGTGCCAGCAGTTTAGACCGGAGGGCCCAAGAGACCCAGTACTTC. Residues: CASSLDRRAQETQYF.